The subject of this entry is one TCR beta chain. With 5 bases removed from V and 9 bases from J, the gap between germline ends came to 11 bases. Looked up from germline, CDR1 is SGHAT and CDR2 is FQNNGV. The CDR3 runs 12 residues. The sample is drawn from a study of blood T cell repertoires in COVID-19. About the study: Researchers got acute and convalescent COVID-19 samples from the United States, Italy and Spain.

How the authors handled the data: Quantification of nucleated cells was approximated via reference gene primer amplification. TCRdb's copy holds only in-frame clones and misses some; the assay was immunoSEQ multiplex PCR. The V and J calls and clone size come from that table; D and trimming were worked out from the DNA. The sample shows some 150,000 clones, 80% to 90% of them seen only once. Sample: peripheral blood. The chain links TRBV11-2 to TRBJ2-1; D may be TRBD1 (6 bases). The origin of this receptor is a woman between 45 and 65 years old with acute or convalescent COVID-19. Written as DNA, the CDR3 is TGTGCCAGCAGCGTACAGGGCTTTGAGCAGTTCTTC. Translating it yields CASSVQGFEQFF.